This T cell receptor (beta chain) is drawn from a study of CD8+ T cells in alopecia areata. Across the study: A regimen of oral tofacitinib, 5 to 10 mg twice daily, was given to treated patients. After 6 to 18 months of tofacitinib, follow-up continued 6 months off drug.

Germline CDR1 and CDR2: SQVTM and ANQGSEA. This CDR3 is 13 amino acids long. The V gene lost 7 bases and the J gene lost 1 base, with 13 bases spanning the gap. Study-level points and caveats: Elevated clonality characterized lesional scalp relative to normal scalp, particularly in alopecia totalis/universalis.

PBMCs yielded sorted CD4+ and CD8+ T cells. Points on this clone: Its target is unknown.

Investigators isolated RNA and reverse transcribed it into cDNA to act as the sequencing template. Produced via immunoSEQ multiplex PCR; TCRdb's table is partial and in-frame only. The sample lists 150,000 or so clones, over 45% occurring once. The specimen was CD4+ T cells sorted from blood. The chain links TRBV29-1 to TRBJ1-1, with D possibly TRBD1 on 5 matching bases. The TCR originated in a human donor with alopecia areata. The DNA of the CDR3 is TGCAGCGCCTACAGGTTCGAGAACACTGAAGCTTTCTTT. Its protein product is CSAYRFENTEAFF. The full variable domain, rest sourced from reference TRBV29-1 and TRBJ1-1, is SAVISQKPSRDICQRGTSLTIQCQVDSQVTMMFWYRQQPGQSLTLIATANQGSEATYESGFVIDKFPISRPNLTFSTLTVSNMSPEDSSIYLCSAYRFENTEAFFGQGTRLTVV.